A selection of T cell receptor beta chains follows, all from one sample in a study of T cell responses to AZD1222 COVID-19 vaccine. Clones were read by immunoSEQ multiplex PCR, and TCRdb kept only the in-frame ones, dropping some. Seen here are about 100,000 clones, just over 85% observed once, and the top ten hold about 3.5%. The sequences come from peripheral blood, collected on day 0 of AZD1222 vaccination. These receptors came from an adult in good health. Each CDR3 is given with its conserved first and last residue. The D gene is left open where the match is weak. The size field is filled for only some rows; it gives once, few, many or a size class.

abundance,v_gene,d_gene,j_gene,CDR3nt,CDR3aa
.,TRBV19,TRBD1,TRBJ1-3,TGTGCCAGTAGTCCTCCCGGGCAACAGGGGGCTGGAAACACCATATATTTT,CASSPPGQQGAGNTIYF
.,TRBV4-3,.,TRBJ1-4,TGCGCCAGCAGCCAAGAATCAGGGGTGAAGGAAAAACTGTTTTTT,CASSQESGVKEKLFF
.,TRBV5-1,.,TRBJ1-1,TGCGCCAGCAGCTTGGCCTGGACAGATAACACTGAAGCTTTCTTT,CASSLAWTDNTEAFF
.,TRBV3-1/TRBV3-2,.,TRBJ2-4,TGTGCCAGCAGCCAAGAGTTTAGGAGTTTCGCCAAAAACATTCAGTACTTC,CASSQEFRSFAKNIQYF
.,TRBV4-1,TRBD2,TRBJ2-6,TGCGCCAGCAGCCACGCGGGGGGGCCTGGGGCCAACGTCCTGACTTTC,CASSHAGGPGANVLTF
.,TRBV2,.,TRBJ2-7,TGTGCCAGCACCCTGGACGGGGAAGGCTCCGAGCAGTACTTC,CASTLDGEGSEQYF
few,TRBV6-8,TRBD1,TRBJ2-2,TGTGCCAGCAGTTACCCGCCCGGGACAGCGGACCACCTTACTAACACCGGGGAGCTGTTTTTT,CASSYPPGTADHLTNTGELFF
.,TRBV5-4,TRBD1,TRBJ1-3,TGTGCCAGCAGCTTGGAACTGGACAGGGCAGGAAACACCATATATTTT,CASSLELDRAGNTIYF
.,TRBV10-3,TRBD2,TRBJ2-7,TGTGCCATCAGCGACCCAGATGAGCGGGGCTACGAGCAGTACTTC,CAISDPDERGYEQYF
.,TRBV25-1,TRBD1,TRBJ1-1,TGTGCCAGCAGCCCCACCCCGGGACAGGGGTGGGGCACTGAAGCTTTCTTT,CASSPTPGQGWGTEAFF
.,TRBV7-9,.,TRBJ2-1,TGTGCCAACGCATTGGTCTTTAATGAGCAGTTCTTC,CANALVFNEQFF
once,TRBV10-3,.,TRBJ2-5,TGTGCCATCAGTGAGCCCACCCAAGGGGAGACCCAGTACTTC,CAISEPTQGETQYF
.,TRBV10-2,.,TRBJ2-3,TGCGCCAGCAAGAGGGGGACCGGAGCCACAGATACGCAGTATTTT,CASKRGTGATDTQYF
.,TRBV6-2/TRBV6-3,TRBD1,TRBJ1-4,TGTGCCAGCAGTTCGGGACAGGGCAATGAAAAACTGTTTTTT,CASSSGQGNEKLFF
.,TRBV7-9,.,TRBJ2-5,TGTGCCAGCAGCCCAAATGGGGAGACCCAGTACTTC,CASSPNGETQYF
.,TRBV7-2,.,TRBJ2-2,TGTGCCAGCAGCGTATACGGGGGGGAGCTGTTTTTT,CASSVYGGELFF
.,TRBV27,.,TRBJ1-2,TGTGCCAGCAGGCGAACAGGGTTGGATGGCTACACCTTC,CASRRTGLDGYTF
.,TRBV30,.,TRBJ2-3,TGTGCCTGGAGTGCACCGGAGGGACTCACAGATACGCAGTATTTT,CAWSAPEGLTDTQYF
.,TRBV21-1,.,TRBJ2-7,TGTGCCAGCAGCCCGCCGGGACAGGGAAACTACGAGCAGTACTTC,CASSPPGQGNYEQYF
few,TRBV6-1,.,TRBJ1-2,TGTGCCAGCAGTGAAGCAGTTGGTGGCTACACCTTC,CASSEAVGGYTF
.,TRBV5-1,TRBD1,TRBJ1-5,TGCGCCAGCAGCTTGGGGACAGGAACCTTCAATCAGCCCCAGCATTTT,CASSLGTGTFNQPQHF
.,TRBV19,.,TRBJ2-6,TGTGCCAGTAGTACTCTCACAGGGCGAGGGGCCAACGTCCTGACTTTC,CASSTLTGRGANVLTF
.,TRBV19,.,TRBJ2-1,TGTGCCAGTATCGACTACCTGGGGTCCTACAATGAGCAGTTCTTC,CASIDYLGSYNEQFF
.,TRBV5-1,TRBD1,TRBJ1-1,TGCGCCAGCAGACCCGATGGGACAGGGCTTGAAGCTTTCTTT,CASRPDGTGLEAFF
.,TRBV9,.,TRBJ1-3,TGTGCCAGCAGCCCCGTCGGCAGGGGTGGAAACACCATATATTTT,CASSPVGRGGNTIYF
.,TRBV27,TRBD2,TRBJ2-3,TGTGCCAGCACCCGGCCGGGACTACTCACAGATACGCAGTATTTT,CASTRPGLLTDTQYF
.,TRBV5-1,TRBD2,TRBJ2-5,TGCGCCAGCAGCTCTGCCGGGGCGGGGGGAGAGACCCAGTACTTC,CASSSAGAGGETQYF
.,TRBV27,TRBD2,TRBJ2-3,TGTGCCAGCAGTTTATTCAGCGGGGGGAACACAGATACGCAGTATTTT,CASSLFSGGNTDTQYF
.,TRBV11-3,TRBD1,TRBJ1-1,TGTGCCAGCAGCCGGGACAGCACGAACACTGAAGCTTTCTTT,CASSRDSTNTEAFF
.,TRBV6-5,.,TRBJ1-5,TGTGCCAGCAGTCTCGGGGATTATAGCAATCAGCCCCAGCATTTT,CASSLGDYSNQPQHF
.,TRBV6-2/TRBV6-3,.,TRBJ1-1,TGTGCCAGCAGCGGCCACCAGCCTGACACTGAAGCTTTCTTT,CASSGHQPDTEAFF
.,TRBV6-5,TRBD2,TRBJ2-5,TGTGCCAGCAGTTGGCGGGGGGCCCAAGAGACCCAGTACTTC,CASSWRGAQETQYF